This T cell receptor beta chain stems from a study of blood T cells in healthy people across ages. It was with a sample-barcoded 5' primer and a J-beta primer mix that a second PCR of about 6 to 12 cycles was run. TCRdb used MiXCR to reprocess the 5' RACE reads, holding one entry per CDR3 protein. Of about 800,000 distinct CDR3 sequences in the sample, roughly 25% are singletons; the top ten hold approximately 3.7%. The CDR3 has 16 residues. This sample was shared with a second study, whose subject was T cells of mothers and their children.

This receptor was identified in a boy aged 5-17 years in good health. The sample consisted of blood. This chain connects TRBV21-1 to TRBJ2-1; the table's D call TRBD1 went unverified against the DNA. TRBV21-1 is designated a pseudogene. Here the CDR3 reads CASSSCRDWNYNEQFF. In DNA, the CDR3 is TGTGCCAGCAGCTCATGCCGGGATTGGAACTACAATGAGCAGTTCTTC.